The 27 T cell receptor beta chains given below trace back to one sample, sequenced in a study of blood T cells in healthy people across ages. A second about 6 to 11 cycle PCR used barcoded and J-beta primers. TCRdb passed the 5' RACE reads through MiXCR, listing each CDR3 protein once. This table holds just over 800,000 distinct CDR3 sequences, around two thirds found once. Sequencing was done on a sample of blood. Receptor source: a man aged 25 to 40 in good health.

The chain employs TRBV19 and TRBJ2-6; D uncertain. V was pared by 5 bases and J by 1 base, with 9 bases between. CDR3 length: 15 amino acids. Germline V gene sequence: CDR1 LNHDA, CDR2 SQIVND (reference sequence). The CDR3 DNA is TGTGCCAGTAGTGAACAGTTATCTGGGGCCAACGTCCTGACTTTC. Its translation: CASSEQLSGANVLTF.

This clonotype was picked up one time. The chain carries TRBV11-2 and TRBJ2-1; 7 bases align to TRBD2. The J segment lost 8 bases and the V segment lost 3 bases, leaving 7 bases of the junction unmatched. The CDR3 is 14 amino acids. Looked up from germline, CDR1 is SGHAT and CDR2 is FQNNGV. The CDR3 region has the DNA TGTGCCAGCAGCTTGGCGGGGAGGGTCCATGAGCAGTTCTTC. Translated, it gives CASSLAGRVHEQFF. The full variable domain, in which reference TRBV11-2 and TRBJ2-1 provide the parts outside the CDR3, is EAGVAQSPRYKIIEKRQSVAFWCNPISGHATLYWYQQILGQGPKLLIQFQNNGVVDDSQLPKDRFSAERLKGVDSTLKIQPAKLEDSAVYLCASSLAGRVHEQFFGPGTRLTVL.

This clonotype was found a few times. This chain joins TRBV9 and TRBJ1-6; 7 bases align to TRBD1. The germline CDR1 and CDR2 sequences are SGDLS and YYNGEE. With V trimmed by 4 bases and J by 5 bases, 3 bases remained unmatched. The CDR3 runs to 14 residues. The DNA for the CDR3 is TGTGCCAGCAGCTACAGGGGCCATAATTCACCCCTCCACTTT. Translating gives CASSYRGHNSPLHF.

The V gene is TRBV18, the J gene TRBJ2-7, with D possibly TRBD2 on 6 matching bases. Germline-derived CDR1 and CDR2 are KGHSH and LQKENI. With 3 bases removed from V and 8 bases from J, the gap between germline ends came to 11 bases. The CDR3 has 12 amino acids. The CDR3 coding sequence is TGTGCCAGCTCACCGTCGGGGGATAAGCAGTACTTC. The encoded protein is CASSPSGDKQYF.

The CDR3 coding sequence is TGTGCCAGCAGTACGCCGGGACTAGTCACAGATACGCAGTATTTT. Protein sequence: CASSTPGLVTDTQYF. The V call is TRBV28, the J call TRBJ2-3; 8 bases map to TRBD2. Germline CDR1 MDHEN, CDR2 SYDVKM. The V and J ends lost 5 bases and 2 bases, in that order; junction bases with no gene match: 6. There are 15 residues in the CDR3.

V usage is TRBV6-2 or TRBV6-3 and J usage is TRBJ2-4; D assignment may be TRBD1 or TRBD2 (6 bases each). V was pared by 8 bases and J by 1 base, with 9 bases between. This CDR3 region has 13 residues. CDR1 MNHEY and CDR2 SVGEGT come from the germline V gene. The CDR3 protein is CASRGPAKNIQYF. The CDR3 coding sequence is TGTGCCAGCCGGGGGCCGGCCAAAAACATTCAGTACTTC.

V and J are TRBV7-2 and TRBJ2-7, with TRBD1 matching 8 bases. Looked up from germline, CDR1 is SGHTA and CDR2 is FQGNSA. CDR3 length: 15 residues. The J segment lost 3 bases and the V segment lost 4 bases, leaving 8 bases of the junction unmatched. CDR3 loop: CASSYTGGINYEQYF. The DNA of the CDR3 is TGTGCCAGCAGCTACACAGGGGGTATAAACTACGAGCAGTACTTC.

The CDR3 protein is CASSLRPETAEYSNQPQHF. The CDR3 nucleotides are TGTGCCAGCAGTTTAAGGCCAGAGACCGCCGAATATAGCAATCAGCCCCAGCATTTT. The chain recombines TRBV27 with TRBJ1-5; no firm D call. The CDR3 has 19 amino acids. Looked up from germline, CDR1 is MNHEY and CDR2 is SMNVEV (reference sequence). V shed 2 bases and J shed 0 bases, with 20 bases lying between them.

The chain recombines TRBV20-1 with TRBJ2-3; 7 positions agree with TRBD2. The CDR3 has 15 amino acids. The V gene end was trimmed by 6 bases and the J gene end by 2 bases; junction bases not matched to a gene: 11. The germline CDR1 and CDR2 sequences are DFQATT and SNEGSKA (reference sequence). The chain's CDR3 is CSAKPWGGSTDTQYF. CDR3 bases: TGCAGTGCGAAACCTTGGGGGGGATCCACAGATACGCAGTATTTT.

Comments on this clonotype: One base away lies a much larger clone, so this may be a sequencing read error. This chain uses TRBV20-1 with TRBJ2-1; the D gene is possibly TRBD2 (5 bases). CDR1 DFQATT and CDR2 SNEGSKA come from the germline V gene (reference sequence). The CDR3 is made up of 14 amino acids. The V and J ends lost 6 bases and 0 bases respectively, with 12 bases between them. CDR3 coding DNA: TGCAGTGCCGTCGGACTCCCCTCCTACAATGAGCAGTTCTTC. It is translated as CSAVGLPSYNEQFF.

The chain recombines TRBV4-3 with TRBJ1-6; no definite D call. CDR1 and CDR2 from the germline V gene are LGHNA and YSLEER. The CDR3 extends over 17 amino acids. V was cut by 0 bases and J by 8 bases, with 17 bases left in between. Here the CDR3 reads CASSQDLLVQRDSPLHF. The CDR3 region has the DNA TGCGCCAGCAGCCAAGATCTTCTGGTTCAACGGGATTCACCCCTCCACTTT.

This chain connects TRBV6-5 to TRBJ2-1, with 12 bases identical to TRBD1. V lost 7 bases to trimming and J lost 6 bases; unmatched junction nucleotides: 4. This CDR3 has 14 amino acids. Germline assignment: CDR1 MNHEY and CDR2 SVGAGI. This chain's CDR3 is CASKPGQGANEQFF. CDR3 DNA: TGTGCCAGCAAACCGGGACAGGGGGCCAATGAGCAGTTCTTC.

The chain joins TRBV14 to TRBJ2-7, with D unclear. The germline V gene has CDR1 SGHDN and CDR2 FVKESK. V lost 0 bases to trimming and J lost 6 bases, with 6 bases between them. The CDR3 is 12 residues long. CDR3 residues: CASSQDFSEQYF. Written as DNA, the CDR3 is TGTGCCAGCAGCCAAGATTTCTCCGAGCAGTACTTC. Full variable domain (missing parts from reference TRBV14 and TRBJ2-7): EAGVTQFPSHSVIEKGQTVTLRCDPISGHDNLYWYRRVMGKEIKFLLHFVKESKQDESGMPNNRFLAERTGGTYSTLKVQPAELEDSGVYFCASSQDFSEQYFGPGTRLTVT.

The rearrangement uses TRBV7-2 and TRBJ1-4; a weak D match, TRBD1 (6 bases). This CDR3 region has 14 residues. The ends were cut back, 3 bases at V and 9 bases at J, with 14 bases in the middle. The germline V gene has CDR1 SGHTA and CDR2 FQGNSA. The CDR3 DNA reads TGTGCCAGCAGCTTTCTGGGGGGCGGTAAAAAACTGTTTTTT. It codes for CASSFLGGGKKLFF. The whole variable domain, remainder taken from reference TRBV7-2 and TRBJ1-4, is GAGVSQSPSNKVTEKGKDVELRCDPISGHTALYWYRQSLGQGLEFLIYFQGNSAPDKSGLPSDRFSAERTGGSVSTLTIQRTQQEDSAVYLCASSFLGGGKKLFFGSGTQLSVL.

This clonotype has more than one count but fewer than ten. This chain connects TRBV15 to TRBJ2-5; D perhaps matches TRBD1 (5 bases). The germline V and J ends were trimmed by 0 bases and 5 bases, with 10 bases remaining between them. CDR1 is LNHNV and CDR2 is YYDKDF in the germline V gene (reference sequence). This CDR3 has 14 amino acids. The CDR3 loop is CATSREPRVETQYF. The CDR3 bases are TGTGCCACCAGCAGAGAACCCAGGGTGGAGACCCAGTACTTC.

V usage is TRBV27 and J usage is TRBJ1-5; no reliable D call. V lost 2 bases and J lost 0, with 8 bases in between. Looked up from germline, CDR1 is MNHEY and CDR2 is SMNVEV (reference sequence). This CDR3 is 15 amino acids long. The CDR3 coding sequence is TGTGCCAGCAGTTTAGTACGGGGTAGCAATCAGCCCCAGCATTTT. This encodes CASSLVRGSNQPQHF.

J is TRBJ1-1 and V is TRBV13; D is unclear. V lost 5 bases to trimming and J lost 6 bases, with 16 bases between them. CDR1 is PRHDT, CDR2 FYEKMQ, per germline (reference sequence). This CDR3 contains 14 residues. The CDR3 reads CASSVMLGRSEAFF. CDR3 nucleotides: TGTGCCAGCAGCGTAATGCTAGGGCGATCTGAAGCTTTCTTT.

The chain is built from TRBV7-8 and TRBJ2-1; 14 bases fit TRBD2. The CDR3 loop spans 18 amino acids. Trimming at V came to 5 bases and at J to 1 base, leaving 7 bases not matched to a gene. Germline CDR1 is SGHVS and CDR2 is FQNEAQ. Written as DNA, the CDR3 is TGTGCCAGCAGCCCGACTAGCGGGGGGGCCCGGTCCTACAATGAGCAGTTCTTC. Translation gives CASSPTSGGARSYNEQFF.

The V and J genes are TRBV24-1 and TRBJ2-1; 9 bases align to TRBD2. The CDR3 runs to 16 residues. The germline CDR1 and CDR2 sequences are KGHDR and SFDVKD. V shed 1 base, J shed 1 base, and the junction held 1 base outside the gene matches. The CDR3 here is CATSDFTSGSYNEQFF. As DNA, the CDR3 is TGTGCCACCAGTGATTTCACTAGCGGGTCCTACAATGAGCAGTTCTTC.

The V and J genes are TRBV27 and TRBJ2-7, with 9 bases aligning to TRBD2. Per the germline V gene, CDR1 is MNHEY and CDR2 is SMNVEV (reference sequence). V gave up 3 bases and J gave up 1 base; unmatched junction bases: 4. The CDR3 is 15 residues long. As DNA, the CDR3 is TGTGCCAGCAGTTTTACAGCGGGGGGATCCTACGAGCAGTACTTC. Its protein product is CASSFTAGGSYEQYF.

The V gene is TRBV4-3, the J gene TRBJ2-7; a weak D match, TRBD1 (5 bases). Trimming stripped 4 bases from V and 0 bases from J, with 13 bases between. Germline assignment: CDR1 LGHNA and CDR2 YSLEER. The CDR3 consists of 15 residues. CDR3 nucleotides: TGCGCCAGCAGCCCTTATCAGGGTTCCTCCTACGAGCAGTACTTC. As protein: CASSPYQGSSYEQYF.

The chain employs TRBV20-1 and TRBJ2-1, with 8 bases lining up with TRBD2. CDR1 is DFQATT, CDR2 SNEGSKA, per germline (reference sequence). V lost 1 base and J lost 2; bases outside the gene matches: 13. The CDR3 consists of 18 residues. CDR3: CSARGRGPPRGAYNEQFF. The CDR3 coding sequence is TGCAGTGCTAGAGGTCGAGGCCCTCCGCGGGGGGCCTACAATGAGCAGTTCTTC.

V gene TRBV12-3 or TRBV12-4 combines with J gene TRBJ2-7; a possible D gene is TRBD1 (7 bases). The CDR3 has 12 amino acids. V gave up 7 bases and J gave up 5 bases, with 12 bases separating them. CDR3: CASTQGGNEQYF. CDR3 nucleotides: TGTGCCAGCACCCAGGGGGGTAACGAGCAGTACTTC.

In the case of this clonotype: Mismatch with germline at one junction end may stem from a read error. This chain connects TRBV7-9 to TRBJ2-5; possibly TRBD2 for D (6 bases). Germline V gene lookup returns CDR1 SEHNR and CDR2 FQNEAQ (reference sequence). The CDR3 is 14 amino acids. In DNA form, the CDR3 reads TGTGCCATCAGTTTTTCGGGGGTCGGAGAGACCCAATACTTC. Encoded protein: CAISFSGVGETQYF.

J is TRBJ2-5 and V is TRBV5-1, with a tentative D call TRBD2 (5 bases). This CDR3 has 13 amino acids. Trimming removed 3 bases from V and 11 bases from J, with 17 bases in between. Germline CDR1 SGHRS, CDR2 YFSETQ. CDR3 amino acids: CASSWESISEQYF. The CDR3 DNA sequence: TGCGCCAGCAGCTGGGAGAGTATAAGTGAGCAGTACTTC.

The V gene is TRBV6-6, the J gene TRBJ2-4; 9 nucleotides match TRBD2. The end of the DNA is better explained by TRBJ2-7, so the J call may be wrong. This CDR3 has 14 residues. Germline V gene data show CDR1 as MNHNY and CDR2 as SVGAGI (reference sequence). This CDR3 is CASSLAGEPYEQYF. The CDR3 coding sequence is TGTGCCAGCAGTTTAGCGGGGGAACCCTACGAGCAGTACTTC.

The chain links TRBV11-2 to TRBJ2-7; unclear D gene. The CDR3 totals 14 residues. V was clipped by 2 bases and J by 2 bases, with 10 bases between them. Germline lookup yields CDR1 SGHAT and CDR2 FQNNGV. CDR3 nucleotide sequence: TGTGCCAGCAGCTTACACCCAGATCCCTACGAGCAGTACTTC. Its translation: CASSLHPDPYEQYF.